This TCR beta chain emerged from a study of blood T cell repertoires in COVID-19. Overall study: Whether acute or convalescent, the COVID-19 samples came from the United States, Italy and Spain. Nucleic acid was either cDNA or gDNA, and it came from T cells, B-cell-depleted T cells, or PBMCs.

The CDR3 has 15 residues. The V and J ends lost 5 bases and 5 bases, in that order; junction bases with no gene match: 8. Germline CDR1 LNHDA, CDR2 SQIVND (reference sequence). Those enrolled in Seattle joined during active infection and were followed longitudinally afterward. Authors' processing steps: Reference gene primer amplification yielded estimated nucleated cell counts. TCRdb keeps only in-frame clones here, not all; method: immunoSEQ multiplex PCR. V, J and clone size are those of that table, while D and trimming were read from the DNA. The table has more than 300,000 clones, over 80% seen once; the top ten hold over 6%.

The chain uses TRBV19 and TRBJ2-3, with 9 bases identical to TRBD1. Sample: peripheral blood. The sequence was obtained from a woman in her 50s with COVID-19, enrolled during active disease. The CDR3 coding sequence is TGTGCCAGTAGTCCGGACAGGGGACGGATAGATACGCAGTATTTT. It yields the protein CASSPDRGRIDTQYF. Using reference TRBV19 and TRBJ2-3 for the parts outside the CDR3, the full variable domain is DGGITQSPKYLFRKEGQNVTLSCEQNLNHDAMYWYRQDPGQGLRLIYYSQIVNDFQKGDIAEGYSVSREKKESFPLTVTSAQKNPTAFYLCASSPDRGRIDTQYFGPGTRLTVL.